This entry is about one T cell receptor (beta chain). Its target is unknown. The CDR3 contains 14 residues. This record comes from a study of CD8 T cells in ankylosing spondylitis. Overall study findings and caveats: Reports of some motif variants in reactive arthritis synovial fluid and blood predate this one. Characteristic of ankylosing spondylitis blood, it appeared, was a TCR beta motif comprising roughly eight highly homologous variants. Peripheral blood samples showed relatively rare disease-linked clones, and these clones were CD8+. Researchers reportedly found disease-linked clones significantly enriched in matched ankylosing spondylitis synovial fluid.

Library preparation for TCR beta used quantitative 5'-RACE with molecular barcodes. TCRdb fed the 5' RACE reads into MiXCR, producing one record per CDR3 protein. The sample shows about 130,000 distinct CDR3 sequences, under 20% of them seen only once. V usage is TRBV21-1 and J usage is TRBJ2-7. TRBV21-1 is reported as a pseudogene. The sample consisted of blood, either unsorted or a sorted T cell fraction (not recorded which). The TCR comes from a male donor with ankylosing spondylitis. The CDR3 region is CASSNVDGSYEQYF. DNA for the CDR3: TGTGCCAGCAGCAATGTGGACGGATCCTACGAGCAGTACTTC.